This TCR beta chain is drawn from a study of T cells expressing NK-cell markers. TCRdb re-analyzed the 5' RACE reads; it lists each CDR3 protein once, without DNA. The sample includes about 460,000 distinct CDR3 sequences. Comments on this clonotype: The antigen is undetermined.

General study results and limits: These clonotypes, the leaders elsewhere, also led the CD3+CD56-NKG2C+ fraction in four donors.

The CDR3 loop spans 12 amino acids. Germline CDR1 reads GTSNPN; CDR2 reads SVGIG (reference sequence). The chain links TRBV30 to TRBJ2-1. The sample was blood T cells: a sorted CD56 or NKG2C T cell subset, CD4+ or CD8+ T cells, or bulk PBMC T cells (not recorded which). The sequence was obtained from a woman between 50 and 59 years old in good health. Here the CDR3 reads CAWSLLLNEQFF.